This T cell receptor beta chain was sequenced for a study of T cell repertoires in cytomegalovirus infection. Findings and limits, study-wide: In two of eight donors, the top clonotype was HLA-C-restricted CMV-specific. Summed frequency of shared TCR beta families picked out CMV carriers who also had the relevant HLA.

TCRdb reprocessed the reads via MiXCR and lists one record per CDR3 protein. The table shows 35,000 or so distinct CDR3 sequences, with approximately 52% occurring only once. CDR1 and CDR2 from the germline V gene are MNHNY and SVGAGI (reference sequence). The CDR3 runs 11 residues. The V gene lost 6 bases and the J gene lost 0 bases, with 2 bases spanning the gap. On this clonotype itself: Its antigen remains unknown.

The sequence derives from a human donor in good health (CMV status not recorded). Some clones in this sample may be carry-over from other donors' samples. This specimen was CD8+ T cells from cultured PBMCs, taken from culture after CMV antigen stimulation. The V gene is TRBV6-6, the J gene TRBJ1-1; D is unresolved. CDR3 in amino acids: CASRMNTEAFF. CDR3 bases: TGTGCCAGCAGAATGAACACTGAAGCTTTCTTT.